The T cell receptor (beta chain) under discussion was sequenced for a study of beta chain features in type 1 diabetes. The CDR3 contains 14 residues. Germline values: CDR1 MDHEN, CDR2 SYDVKM. V lost 1 base and J 8 bases, leaving 14 bases between the germline ends. Donors underwent one heparinised blood draw, around 100 mL on average. A note on this clone: The antigen remains undetermined.

Study conclusions and caveats: Naive, central memory and regulatory TCRB repertoires appeared more similar among patients than healthy donors. In every one of the four CD4+ subsets, TCRB CDR3s were moderately but significantly shorter in Type 1 diabetes patients.

TCRB transcripts that were expressed got sequenced, as all of the isolated RNA had been reverse transcribed. This table comes from immunoSEQ multiplex PCR, and its TCRdb copy is limited to in-frame clones, with some not included. The sample includes about 25,000 clones, 68% of them seen just once. The chain carries TRBV28 and TRBJ1-2; a weak D match, TRBD1 (6 bases). Sequenced input: stem cell memory CD4+ T cells from blood. The clonotype comes from a woman aged 40 to 49 with type 1 diabetes. CDR3 bases: TGTGCCAGCAGTTTATCCCCCCCAGGGGAGGGCTACACCTTC. Protein sequence: CASSLSPPGEGYTF.